This TCR beta chain was found in a study of regulatory T cells in long-lasting Graves disease. The V gene end was trimmed by 6 bases and the J gene end by 6 bases; junction bases not matched to a gene: 5. Germline V gene data show CDR1 as LNHNV and CDR2 as YYDKDF (reference sequence). The length of the CDR3 is 14 residues. The authors built TCR beta libraries using iRepertoire HTBI primers and Arm-PCR of CDR3 regions. The authors' processing: Sample data revealed fewer than 70 TRBV and more than 13 TRBJ segments. MiXCR was run by TCRdb on the multiplex PCR reads, yielding one entry per CDR3 protein. These V and J calls originate from TCRdb's pipeline instead of the authors' own analysis. The repertoire holds 300,000 to 400,000 distinct CDR3 sequences, with 18% as singletons. This clonotype has ten or more counts. Time point given: newly diagnosed GD, antithyroid drugs for less than 3 months. From PBMCs, RNA was extracted and then used to make the TCR library. About 10 milliliters of peripheral blood were taken and placed in EDTA tubes.

This receptor was identified in a female donor with Graves disease. The sample here was peripheral blood mononuclear cells (PBMCs), taken at new diagnosis, from a patient treated with antithyroid drugs. The rearrangement uses TRBV15 and TRBJ2-3; the match to TRBD2 covers 11 bases. CDR3: CATRLAGEADTQYF. The CDR3 DNA reads as TGTGCCACCAGACTAGCGGGAGAAGCGGATACGCAGTATTTT.